The 29 T cell receptor beta chains in this list originate from one sample, sequenced in a study of cytomegalovirus exposure and HLA in healthy donors. In the PCR, 60 Vbeta and 13 Jbeta primers were used. The protocol was immunoSEQ multiplex PCR, while the TCRdb copy is restricted to in-frame clones and leaves out a portion. Among 170,000 or so clones listed, around 80% were seen once. The sample consisted of PBMCs. The source is a woman between 45 and 60 years old in good health and CMV-seropositive.

In its sample, this clone was seen a few times. This chain uses TRBV27 with TRBJ2-7; weak D call: TRBD2 (7 bases). CDR3 length: 14 residues. Trimming cost V 4 bases and J 1 base, with 11 bases left between them. The germline V gene has CDR1 MNHEY and CDR2 SMNVEV (reference sequence). This CDR3 reads CASSSGGESYEQYF. The CDR3 bases are TGTGCCAGCAGTTCGGGGGGCGAGTCCTACGAGCAGTACTTC.

The genes are TRBV6-6 and TRBJ2-3, with no clear D. CDR1 and CDR2 from the germline V gene are MNHNY and SVGAGI (reference sequence). The V and J ends lost 7 bases and 0 bases respectively, with 17 bases between them. The CDR3 loop spans 16 amino acids. CDR3 region: CASTTYSSSSTDTQYF. In nucleotides, the CDR3 is TGTGCCAGCACCACCTATAGCAGTTCTAGCACAGATACGCAGTATTTT.

The chain combines TRBV5-1 with TRBJ2-1, with 9 positions matching TRBD2. Looked up from germline, CDR1 is SGHRS and CDR2 is YFSETQ. This CDR3 comprises 15 residues. V dropped 5 bases and J dropped 7; count of bases not matched to a gene: 10. The CDR3 sequence is CASRSGGGARNEQFF. DNA of the CDR3: TGCGCCAGCAGATCGGGCGGGGGGGCAAGGAATGAGCAGTTCTTC.

Here the CDR3 reads CASSPGLTGNTIYF. DNA of the CDR3: TGCGCCAGCAGTCCGGGACTTACTGGAAACACCATATATTTT. The chain employs TRBV10-2 and TRBJ1-3; a possible D gene is TRBD1 (5 bases). In germline, CDR1 is WSHSY, CDR2 SAAADI. CDR3 length: 14 amino acids. V shed 5 bases and J shed 2 bases, with 10 bases lying between them.

This clone was counted a few times. The chain uses TRBV18 and TRBJ2-1, with TRBD2 matching 12 bases. The J segment lost 7 bases and the V segment lost 3 bases, leaving 10 bases of the junction unmatched. This CDR3 spans 17 amino acids. Germline V CDR1 and CDR2: KGHSH, LQKENI. Here the CDR3 reads CASSPASGGAGENEQFF. For the CDR3, the DNA is TGTGCCAGCTCACCGGCTAGCGGGGGGGCCGGCGAGAATGAGCAGTTCTTC.

J is TRBJ1-4 and V is TRBV29-1; 9 nucleotides align to TRBD1. The J segment lost 7 bases and the V segment lost 4 bases, leaving 1 base of the junction unmatched. Per germline, CDR1 SQVTM and CDR2 ANQGSEA. CDR3 length equals 12 residues. The CDR3 reads CSVVGQGEKLFF. In DNA form, the CDR3 reads TGCAGCGTTGTGGGACAGGGTGAAAAACTGTTTTTT.

This rearrangement joins TRBV19 to TRBJ1-2, with D unresolved. This CDR3 has 15 residues. The germline V gene has CDR1 LNHDA and CDR2 SQIVND (reference sequence). V was cut by 6 bases and J by 3 bases, with 17 bases left in between. The CDR3 is CASSPGPAGYYGYTF. CDR3 sequence (DNA): TGTGCCAGTAGCCCTGGGCCGGCCGGTTACTATGGCTACACCTTC.

The chain links TRBV5-1 to TRBJ2-3; perhaps TRBD1 as D (6 bases). Germline CDR1 and CDR2: SGHRS and YFSETQ. The CDR3 covers 14 residues. Trimming removed 6 bases from V and 2 bases from J, with 13 bases in between. CDR3: CASTGTPFTDTQYF. CDR3 bases: TGCGCCAGCACCGGGACACCTTTCACAGATACGCAGTATTTT.

The chain couples TRBV30 to TRBJ2-2, with D tentatively TRBD1 (6 bases). The V gene lost 0 bases and the J gene lost 0 bases, with 14 bases spanning the gap. Germline CDR1 is GTSNPN and CDR2 is SVGIG (reference sequence). The CDR3 contains 17 residues. DNA of the CDR3: TGTGCCTGGAGTGTACCTTCGGGACATTCGAACACCGGGGAGCTGTTTTTT. Protein: CAWSVPSGHSNTGELFF.

The chain recombines TRBV5-1 with TRBJ1-1; tentatively, D is TRBD1 (6 bases). Trimming removed 2 bases from V and 3 bases from J, with 14 bases in between. CDR3 length: 15 residues. Germline V gene lookup returns CDR1 SGHRS and CDR2 YFSETQ. CDR3 sequence (DNA): TGCGCCAGCAGCTTTCCGGGGGGCGAACACACTGAAGCTTTCTTT. Translating gives CASSFPGGEHTEAFF.

The chain employs TRBV4-1 and TRBJ1-5; no clear D gene. The CDR3 loop spans 14 amino acids. Trimming shortened V by 6 bases and J by 2 bases, and 11 bases separated the two germline ends. Germline lookup yields CDR1 MGHRA and CDR2 YSYEKL. The chain's CDR3 is CASSTGWGNQPQHF. CDR3 sequence (DNA): TGCGCCAGCAGTACCGGGTGGGGCAATCAGCCCCAGCATTTT.

The sample holds one count of this clone. This chain joins TRBV5-1 and TRBJ2-3, with a weak D call TRBD2 (7 bases). V lost 0 bases, J lost 2 bases, and 13 bases lay in between. This CDR3 is built from 16 residues. In germline, CDR1 is SGHRS, CDR2 YFSETQ. The CDR3 reads CASSLDLAGATDTQYF. For the CDR3, the DNA is TGCGCCAGCAGCTTGGATCTGGCGGGGGCCACAGATACGCAGTATTTT.

This chain joins TRBV7-9 and TRBJ2-7; TRBD1 matches 9 bases. This CDR3 contains 14 residues. J was trimmed by 3 bases and V by 5 bases; bases with no gene match: 5. Per germline, CDR1 SEHNR and CDR2 FQNEAQ (reference sequence). The CDR3 here is CASSGGTGSYEQYF. DNA of the CDR3: TGTGCCAGCAGCGGGGGGACAGGGAGCTACGAGCAGTACTTC.

This chain joins TRBV2 and TRBJ2-7, with 8 bases aligning to TRBD1. With V trimmed by 8 bases and J by 1 base, 7 bases remained unmatched. Germline CDR1 reads SNHLY; CDR2 reads FYNNEI. The CDR3 length is 14 residues. The CDR3 sequence is CASEGTGSSYEQYF. The CDR3, as DNA: TGTGCCAGCGAAGGGACAGGATCTTCCTACGAGCAGTACTTC.

This clone was picked up a small number of times. V is TRBV5-1 and J is TRBJ1-2; unclear D gene. V lost 6 bases to trimming and J lost 8 bases, with 14 bases between them. Looked up from germline, CDR1 is SGHRS and CDR2 is YFSETQ. CDR3 size: 12 residues. The CDR3 here is CASTDGGWGYTF. As DNA, the CDR3 is TGCGCCAGCACCGACGGAGGGTGGGGCTACACCTTC.

This chain joins TRBV6-1 and TRBJ1-1; 7 bases align to TRBD1. The CDR3 is made up of 12 amino acids. V trimming: 4 bases; J trimming: 6 bases; junction bases outside the gene matches: 2. Germline lookup yields CDR1 MNHNS and CDR2 SASEGT. The CDR3 reads CASSGQGAEAFF. The CDR3 DNA reads TGTGCCAGCAGTGGGCAGGGGGCTGAAGCTTTCTTT.

The chain couples TRBV19 to TRBJ2-7; TRBD2 agrees at 8 bases. This CDR3 has 13 amino acids. J gave up 4 bases and V 9 bases, and 8 bases lay outside the gene matches. Germline values: CDR1 LNHDA, CDR2 SQIVND (reference sequence). CDR3 bases: TGTGCCAGCTCCACTAGCGGTGGGTACGAGCAGTACTTC. It encodes CASSTSGGYEQYF.

The chain recombines TRBV6-1 with TRBJ2-3; tentatively, D is TRBD2 (6 bases). There are 11 residues in the CDR3. From germline, CDR1 is MNHNS and CDR2 SASEGT. V dropped 11 bases and J dropped 4 bases, with 10 bases sitting between them. CDR3 residues: CAGGTADTQYF. The CDR3 DNA follows: TGTGCCGGAGGGACTGCAGATACGCAGTATTTT.

This rearrangement joins TRBV5-5 to TRBJ1-5; D uncertain. Germline V gene lookup returns CDR1 SGHKS and CDR2 YYEKEE (reference sequence). The CDR3 is made up of 16 amino acids. Trimming left V 2 bases short and J 3 bases short, with 15 bases between. CDR3 nucleotides: TGTGCCAGCAGCTTTCGGGAAGGTCCCTTCAATCAGCCCCAGCATTTT. Its translation is CASSFREGPFNQPQHF.

The chain uses TRBV5-1 and TRBJ1-1; D perhaps matches TRBD1 (6 bases). V lost 0 bases to trimming and J lost 1 base, with 13 bases between them. This CDR3 spans 16 amino acids. The germline V gene has CDR1 SGHRS and CDR2 YFSETQ. CDR3: CASSLVAGASNTEAFF. The CDR3 coding sequence is TGCGCCAGCAGCTTGGTCGCAGGGGCCTCGAACACTGAAGCTTTCTTT.

About this clone itself: Its ends do not fully match the called genes, so a read error is possible. The chain couples TRBV2 to TRBJ2-5, with 10 bases aligning to TRBD1. Per the germline V gene, CDR1 is SNHLY and CDR2 is FYNNEI. The CDR3 is made up of 14 amino acids. As DNA, the CDR3 is TGTGCCAGCAGTCCCCGGACAGGGGGAGAGACCCGGTACTTC. This translates into CASSPRTGGETRYF.

The genes are TRBV6-6 and TRBJ2-7; a possible D gene is TRBD2 (5 bases). Germline V lookup: CDR1 MNHNY, CDR2 SVGAGI (reference sequence). The CDR3 is 14 amino acids. Trimming removed 7 bases from V and 7 bases from J, with 20 bases in between. Here the CDR3 reads CASTNPRVRGEQYF. CDR3 nucleotides: TGTGCCAGCACCAACCCCCGAGTTCGAGGGGAGCAGTACTTC.

The rearrangement joins TRBV11-2 to TRBJ2-7, with D unclear. The germline V gene encodes CDR1 SGHAT and CDR2 FQNNGV. Trimming cost V 3 bases and J 4 bases, with 4 bases left between them. There are 11 residues in the CDR3. CDR3 residues: CASSLYYEQYF. The CDR3 DNA reads TGTGCCAGCAGCTTGTATTACGAGCAGTACTTC.

The V call is TRBV7-2, the J call TRBJ1-1; 9 bases are shared with TRBD1. V shed 5 bases, J shed 8 bases, and the junction held 9 bases outside the gene matches. Per germline, CDR1 SGHTA and CDR2 FQGNSA. The CDR3 spans 14 residues. The CDR3 DNA follows: TGTGCCAGCAGCCTAGACAGGGGGTCCTTAGAAGCTTTCTTT. It encodes CASSLDRGSLEAFF.

This clone was found once. The genes are TRBV6-5 and TRBJ2-7, with 8 positions matching TRBD1. Per the germline V gene, CDR1 is MNHEY and CDR2 is SVGAGI. The length of the CDR3 is 13 residues. Germline trimming cut 6 bases from V and 3 bases from J; bases unmatched to any gene: 4. CDR3 nucleotide sequence: TGTGCCAGCAGGACAGGGGACTTCTACGAGCAGTACTTC. It codes for CASRTGDFYEQYF.

The chain carries TRBV11-2 and TRBJ1-6; D perhaps matches TRBD1 (5 bases). The V gene lost 5 bases and the J gene lost 7 bases, with 15 bases spanning the gap. The CDR3 is 15 amino acids. Germline CDR1 is SGHAT and CDR2 is FQNNGV. The CDR3 nucleotides are TGTGCCAGCAGCGCCACGGGGGATGCCAATTCACCCCTCCACTTT. Its protein is CASSATGDANSPLHF.

As DNA, the CDR3 is TGTGCCAGCAGCTTGTTGACACAGGGCCTCTCTGGAAACACCATATATTTT. It yields the protein CASSLLTQGLSGNTIYF. This chain uses TRBV7-8 with TRBJ1-3, with TRBD1 as a possible D gene (6 bases). CDR1 and CDR2 (germline): SGHVS, FQNEAQ. The CDR3 extends over 17 amino acids. Trimming cost V 3 bases and J 0 bases, with 15 bases left between them.

This chain uses TRBV10-3 with TRBJ1-6; 9 bases align to TRBD1. The germline CDR1 and CDR2 sequences are ENHRY and SYGVKD. Unmatched junction bases numbered 6, after V lost 5 bases and J lost 10 bases. CDR3 length: 14 amino acids. The CDR3 coding sequence is TGTGCCATCAGTCCGGGACAGGGAACCTCACCCCTCCACTTT. It translates to CAISPGQGTSPLHF.

V gene TRBV5-6 combines with J gene TRBJ1-2; 7 bases are a match to TRBD1. V gave up 4 bases and J gave up 8 bases; unmatched junction bases: 5. The germline V gene has CDR1 SGHDT and CDR2 YYEEEE. This CDR3 has 12 residues. The CDR3 reads CASSVNRGGYTF. The DNA of the CDR3 is TGTGCCAGCAGCGTTAACAGGGGAGGCTACACCTTC.